The clone carrying this T cell receptor (beta chain) has just a few counts. The data were obtained in a study of patients and donors after allogeneic stem cell transplantation. Trimming took 6 bases from V and 1 from J, leaving 13 bases between them. This CDR3 is 14 amino acids long. CDR1 is WNHNN and CDR2 is SYGVQD in the germline V gene (reference sequence). MiXCR was run by TCRdb on the RT-PCR reads, yielding one entry per CDR3 protein. The sample lists roughly 200,000 distinct CDR3 sequences, 38% occurring once. The genes are TRBV10-1 and TRBJ2-7, with D possibly TRBD1 on 5 matching bases. Sequencing used blood, either unsorted or a sorted T cell fraction (not recorded which). The source of this sequence is a human donor who was either an allogeneic HSCT recipient or a stem cell or donor lymphocyte infusion donor (not recorded which). It is not recorded whose cells these are; they may come from a transplant donor. CDR3 loop: CASSREGRSYEQYF. The CDR3 DNA sequence: TGCGCCAGCAGCAGGGAAGGCAGATCCTACGAGCAGTACTTC.